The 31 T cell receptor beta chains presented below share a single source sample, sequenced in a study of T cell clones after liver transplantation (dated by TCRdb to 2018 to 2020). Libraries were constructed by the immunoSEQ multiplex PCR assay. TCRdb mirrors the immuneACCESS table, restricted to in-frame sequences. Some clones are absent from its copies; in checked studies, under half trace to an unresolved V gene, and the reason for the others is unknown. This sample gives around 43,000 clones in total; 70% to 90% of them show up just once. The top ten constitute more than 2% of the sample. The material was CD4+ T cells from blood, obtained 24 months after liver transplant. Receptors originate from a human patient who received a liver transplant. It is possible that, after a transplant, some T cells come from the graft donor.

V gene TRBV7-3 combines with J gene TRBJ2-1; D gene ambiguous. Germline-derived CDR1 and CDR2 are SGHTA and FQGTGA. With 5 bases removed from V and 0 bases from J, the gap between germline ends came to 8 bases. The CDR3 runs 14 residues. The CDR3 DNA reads TGTGCCAGCAGCCTCGACCACTCCTACAATGAGCAGTTCTTC. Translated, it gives CASSLDHSYNEQFF. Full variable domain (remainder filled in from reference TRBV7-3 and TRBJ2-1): GAGVSQTPSNKVTEKGKYVELRCDPISGHTALYWYRQSLGQGPEFLIYFQGTGAADDSGLPNDRFFAVRPEGSVSTLKIQRTERGDSAVYLCASSLDHSYNEQFFGPGTRLTVL.

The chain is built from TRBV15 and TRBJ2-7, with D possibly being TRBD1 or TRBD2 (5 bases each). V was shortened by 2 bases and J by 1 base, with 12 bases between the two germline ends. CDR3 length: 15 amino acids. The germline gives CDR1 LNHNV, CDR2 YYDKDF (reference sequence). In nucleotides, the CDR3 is TGTGCCACCAGCAGACAGGGACGAGGGTCCTACGAGCAGTACTTC. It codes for CATSRQGRGSYEQYF.

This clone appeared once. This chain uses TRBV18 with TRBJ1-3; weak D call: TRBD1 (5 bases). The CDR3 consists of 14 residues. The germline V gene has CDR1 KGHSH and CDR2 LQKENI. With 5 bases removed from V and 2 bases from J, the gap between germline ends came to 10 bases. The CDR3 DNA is TGTGCCAGCTCAGAGGGGTGGACTGGAAACACCATATATTTT. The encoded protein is CASSEGWTGNTIYF.

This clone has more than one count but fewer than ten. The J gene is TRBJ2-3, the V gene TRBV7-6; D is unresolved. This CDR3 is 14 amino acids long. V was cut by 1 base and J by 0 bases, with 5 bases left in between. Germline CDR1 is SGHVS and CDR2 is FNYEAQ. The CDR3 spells CASSLVGSTDTQYF. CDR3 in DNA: TGTGCCAGCAGCTTAGTTGGGAGCACAGATACGCAGTATTTT.

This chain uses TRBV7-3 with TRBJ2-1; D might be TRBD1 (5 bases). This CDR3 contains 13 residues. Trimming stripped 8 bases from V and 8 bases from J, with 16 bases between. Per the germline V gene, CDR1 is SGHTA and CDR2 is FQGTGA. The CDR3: CASAQGREDEQFF. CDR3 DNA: TGTGCCAGCGCCCAGGGTAGAGAGGATGAGCAGTTCTTC. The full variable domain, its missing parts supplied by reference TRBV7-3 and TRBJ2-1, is GAGVSQTPSNKVTEKGKYVELRCDPISGHTALYWYRQSLGQGPEFLIYFQGTGAADDSGLPNDRFFAVRPEGSVSTLKIQRTERGDSAVYLCASAQGREDEQFFGPGTRLTVL.

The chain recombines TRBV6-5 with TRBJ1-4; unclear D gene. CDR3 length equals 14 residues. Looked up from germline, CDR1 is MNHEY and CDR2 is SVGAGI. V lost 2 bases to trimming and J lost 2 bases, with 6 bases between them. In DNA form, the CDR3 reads TGTGCCAGCAGTTACAGGAGGACTAATGAAAAACTGTTTTTT. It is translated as CASSYRRTNEKLFF.

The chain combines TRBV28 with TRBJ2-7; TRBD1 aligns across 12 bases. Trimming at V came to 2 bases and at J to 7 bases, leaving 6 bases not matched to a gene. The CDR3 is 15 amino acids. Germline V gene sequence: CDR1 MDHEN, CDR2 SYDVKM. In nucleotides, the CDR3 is TGTGCCAGCAGTTTAACCGGGACAGGGGGCAGGGAGCAGTACTTC. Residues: CASSLTGTGGREQYF.

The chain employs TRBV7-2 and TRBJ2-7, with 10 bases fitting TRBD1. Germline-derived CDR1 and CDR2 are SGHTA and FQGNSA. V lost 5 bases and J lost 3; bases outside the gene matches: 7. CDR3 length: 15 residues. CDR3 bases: TGTGCCAGCAGCCCCATCCGGACAGGGGGCTACGAGCAGTACTTC. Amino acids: CASSPIRTGGYEQYF.

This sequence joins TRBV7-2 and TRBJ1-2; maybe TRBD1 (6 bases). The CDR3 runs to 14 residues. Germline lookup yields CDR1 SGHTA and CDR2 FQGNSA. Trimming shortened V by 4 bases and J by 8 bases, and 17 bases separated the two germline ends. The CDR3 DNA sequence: TGTGCCAGCAGCTCGGACTGGACGGGGGGCGGCTACACCTTC. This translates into CASSSDWTGGGYTF.

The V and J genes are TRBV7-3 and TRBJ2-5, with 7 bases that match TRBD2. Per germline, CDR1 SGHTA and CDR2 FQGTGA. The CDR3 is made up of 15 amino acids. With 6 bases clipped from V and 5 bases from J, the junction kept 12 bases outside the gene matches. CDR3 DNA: TGTGCCAGCAGTCACCGGGGAGGGGACGGGGAGACCCAGTACTTC. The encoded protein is CASSHRGGDGETQYF. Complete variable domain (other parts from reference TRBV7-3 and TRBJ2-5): GAGVSQTPSNKVTEKGKYVELRCDPISGHTALYWYRQSLGQGPEFLIYFQGTGAADDSGLPNDRFFAVRPEGSVSTLKIQRTERGDSAVYLCASSHRGGDGETQYFGPGTRLLVL.

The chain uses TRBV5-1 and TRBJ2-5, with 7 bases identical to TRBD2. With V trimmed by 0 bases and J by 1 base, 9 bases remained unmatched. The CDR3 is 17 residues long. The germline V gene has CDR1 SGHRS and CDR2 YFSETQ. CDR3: CASSLAGAGAGQETQYF. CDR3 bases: TGCGCCAGCAGCTTGGCCGGGGCGGGAGCGGGCCAAGAGACCCAGTACTTC.

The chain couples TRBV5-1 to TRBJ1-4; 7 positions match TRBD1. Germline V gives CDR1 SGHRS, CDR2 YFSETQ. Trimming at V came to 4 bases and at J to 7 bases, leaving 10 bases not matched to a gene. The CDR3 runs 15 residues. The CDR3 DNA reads TGCGCCAGCAGCCCCTCCGACGGGACAGCTGAAAAACTGTTTTTT. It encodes CASSPSDGTAEKLFF. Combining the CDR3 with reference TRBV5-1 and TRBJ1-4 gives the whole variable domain KAGVTQTPRYLIKTRGQQVTLSCSPISGHRSVSWYQQTPGQGLQFLFEYFSETQRNKGNFPGRFSGRQFSNSRSEMNVSTLELGDSALYLCASSPSDGTAEKLFFGSGTQLSVL.

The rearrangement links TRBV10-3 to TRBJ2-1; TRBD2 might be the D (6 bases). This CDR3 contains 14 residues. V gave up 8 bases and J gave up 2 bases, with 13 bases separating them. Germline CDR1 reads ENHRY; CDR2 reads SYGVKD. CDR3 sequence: CAISRETPYNEQFF. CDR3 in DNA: TGTGCCATCTCCCGGGAGACCCCCTACAATGAGCAGTTCTTC.

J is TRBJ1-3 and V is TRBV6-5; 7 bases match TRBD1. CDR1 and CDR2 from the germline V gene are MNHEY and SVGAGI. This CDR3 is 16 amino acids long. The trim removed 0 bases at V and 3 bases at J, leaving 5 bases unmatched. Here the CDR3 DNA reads TGTGCCAGCAGTTACTCAGGGGGCGCCTATGGAAACACCATATATTTT. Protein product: CASSYSGGAYGNTIYF.

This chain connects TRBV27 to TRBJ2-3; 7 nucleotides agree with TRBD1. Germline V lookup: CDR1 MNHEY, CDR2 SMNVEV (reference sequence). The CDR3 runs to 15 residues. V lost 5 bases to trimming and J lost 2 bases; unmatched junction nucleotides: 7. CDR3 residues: CASSKTGLPTDTQYF. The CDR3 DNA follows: TGTGCCAGCAGTAAGACAGGGCTTCCCACAGATACGCAGTATTTT.

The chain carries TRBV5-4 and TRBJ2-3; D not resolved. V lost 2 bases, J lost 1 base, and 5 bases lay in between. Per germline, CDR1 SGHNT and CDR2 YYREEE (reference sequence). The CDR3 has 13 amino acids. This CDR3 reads CASSFVGTDTQYF. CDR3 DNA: TGTGCCAGCAGCTTCGTCGGCACAGATACGCAGTATTTT.

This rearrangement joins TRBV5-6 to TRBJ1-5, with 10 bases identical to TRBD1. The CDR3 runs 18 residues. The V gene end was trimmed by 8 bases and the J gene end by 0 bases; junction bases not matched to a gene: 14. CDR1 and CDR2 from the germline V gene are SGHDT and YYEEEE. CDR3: CARAPGQGMALSNQPQHF. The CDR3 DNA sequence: TGTGCCAGGGCCCCGGGACAGGGGATGGCACTTAGCAATCAGCCCCAGCATTTT.

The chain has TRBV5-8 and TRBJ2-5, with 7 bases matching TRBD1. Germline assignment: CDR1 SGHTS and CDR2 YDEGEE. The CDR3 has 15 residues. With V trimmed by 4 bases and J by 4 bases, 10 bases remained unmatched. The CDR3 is CASSNARGRGETQYF. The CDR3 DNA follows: TGTGCCAGCAGCAACGCTAGGGGGCGCGGAGAGACCCAGTACTTC. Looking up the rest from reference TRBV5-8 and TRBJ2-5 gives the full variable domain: EAGVTQSPTHLIKTRGQQATLRCSPISGHTSVYWYQQALGLGLQFLLWYDEGEERNRGNFPPRFSGRQFPNYSSELNVNALELEDSALYLCASSNARGRGETQYFGPGTRLLVL.

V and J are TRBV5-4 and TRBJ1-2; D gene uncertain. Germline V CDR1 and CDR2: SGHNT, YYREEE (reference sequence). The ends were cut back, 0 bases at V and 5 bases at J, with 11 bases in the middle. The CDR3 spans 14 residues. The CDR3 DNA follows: TGTGCCAGCAGCTTGGTAGGGTTTGATTATGGCTACACCTTC. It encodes CASSLVGFDYGYTF. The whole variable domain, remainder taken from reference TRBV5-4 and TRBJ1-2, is ETGVTQSPTHLIKTRGQQVTLRCSSQSGHNTVSWYQQALGQGPQFIFQYYREEENGRGNFPPRFSGLQFPNYSSELNVNALELDDSALYLCASSLVGFDYGYTFGSGTRLTVV.

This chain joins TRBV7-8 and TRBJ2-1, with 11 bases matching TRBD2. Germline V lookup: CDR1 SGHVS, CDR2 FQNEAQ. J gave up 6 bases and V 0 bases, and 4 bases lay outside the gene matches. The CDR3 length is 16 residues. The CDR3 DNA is TGTGCCAGCAGCTTAGCTAGCGGGGGGGCCATCAATGAGCAGTTCTTC. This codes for CASSLASGGAINEQFF.

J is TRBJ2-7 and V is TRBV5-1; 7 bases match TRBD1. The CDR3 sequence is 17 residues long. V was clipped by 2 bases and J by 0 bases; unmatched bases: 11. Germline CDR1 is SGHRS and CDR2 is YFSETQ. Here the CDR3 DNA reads TGCGCCAGCAGCTTTGCTTTGGGACAGAGCGGCTCCTACGAGCAGTACTTC. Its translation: CASSFALGQSGSYEQYF.

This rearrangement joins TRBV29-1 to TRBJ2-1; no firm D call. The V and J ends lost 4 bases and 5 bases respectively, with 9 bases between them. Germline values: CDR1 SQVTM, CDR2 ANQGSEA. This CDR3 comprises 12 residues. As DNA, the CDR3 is TGCAGCGTTGCGTCAGGAAACAATGAGCAGTTCTTC. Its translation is CSVASGNNEQFF.

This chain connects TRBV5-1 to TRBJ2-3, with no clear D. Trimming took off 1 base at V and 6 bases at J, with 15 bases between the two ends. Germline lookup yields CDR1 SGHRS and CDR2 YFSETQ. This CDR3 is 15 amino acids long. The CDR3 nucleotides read TGCGCCAGCAGCTTGACTCTGCTCCGGTTGGATACGCAGTATTTT. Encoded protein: CASSLTLLRLDTQYF.

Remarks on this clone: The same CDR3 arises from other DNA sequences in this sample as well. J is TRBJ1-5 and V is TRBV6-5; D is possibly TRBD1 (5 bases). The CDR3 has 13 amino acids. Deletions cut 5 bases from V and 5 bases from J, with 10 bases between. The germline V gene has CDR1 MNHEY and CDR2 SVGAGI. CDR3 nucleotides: TGTGCCAGCAGTAAACAGGTGCATCAGCCCCAGCATTTT. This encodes CASSKQVHQPQHF.

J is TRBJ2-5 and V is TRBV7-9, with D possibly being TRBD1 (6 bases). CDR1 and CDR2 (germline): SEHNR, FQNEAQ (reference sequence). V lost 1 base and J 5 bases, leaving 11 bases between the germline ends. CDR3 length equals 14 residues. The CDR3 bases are TGTGCCAGCAGCTTAGGACAGGTACCGGAGACCCAGTACTTC. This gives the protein CASSLGQVPETQYF.

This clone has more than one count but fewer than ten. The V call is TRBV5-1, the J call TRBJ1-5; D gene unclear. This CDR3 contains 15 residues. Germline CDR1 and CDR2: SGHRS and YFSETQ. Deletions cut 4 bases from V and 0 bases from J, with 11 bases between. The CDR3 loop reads CASSLGPNSNQPQHF. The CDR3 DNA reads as TGCGCCAGCAGCCTCGGGCCGAATAGCAATCAGCCCCAGCATTTT.

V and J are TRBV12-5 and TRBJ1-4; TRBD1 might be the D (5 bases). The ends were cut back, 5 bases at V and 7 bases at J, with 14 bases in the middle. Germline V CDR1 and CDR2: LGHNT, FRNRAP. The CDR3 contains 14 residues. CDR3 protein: CASGGGVGVEKLFF. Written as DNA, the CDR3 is TGTGCTAGTGGTGGGGGTGTGGGGGTTGAAAAACTGTTTTTT.

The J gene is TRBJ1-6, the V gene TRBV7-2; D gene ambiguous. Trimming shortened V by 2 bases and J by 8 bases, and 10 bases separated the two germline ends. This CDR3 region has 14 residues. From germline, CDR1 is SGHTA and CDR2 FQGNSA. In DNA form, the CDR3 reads TGTGCCAGCAGCTTAAATACAGAATATTCACCCCTCCACTTT. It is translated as CASSLNTEYSPLHF.

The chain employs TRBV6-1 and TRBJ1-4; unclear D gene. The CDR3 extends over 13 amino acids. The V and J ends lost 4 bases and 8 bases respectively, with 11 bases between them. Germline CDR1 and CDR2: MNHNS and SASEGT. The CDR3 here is CASSASIQEKLFF. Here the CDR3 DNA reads TGTGCCAGCAGTGCATCAATACAGGAAAAACTGTTTTTT.

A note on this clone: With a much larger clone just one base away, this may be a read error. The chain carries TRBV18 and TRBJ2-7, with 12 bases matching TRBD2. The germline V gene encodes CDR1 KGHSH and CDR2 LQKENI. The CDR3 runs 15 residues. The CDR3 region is CASSPRTSGAYGQYF. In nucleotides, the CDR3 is TGTGCCAGCTCACCCCGGACTAGCGGGGCCTACGGGCAGTACTTC.

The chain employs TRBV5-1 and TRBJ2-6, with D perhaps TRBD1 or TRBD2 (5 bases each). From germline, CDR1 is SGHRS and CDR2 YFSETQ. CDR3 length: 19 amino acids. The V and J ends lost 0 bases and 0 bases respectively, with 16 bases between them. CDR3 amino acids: CASSLAPGTASSGANVLTF. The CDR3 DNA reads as TGCGCCAGCAGCTTGGCCCCCGGGACGGCGAGCTCTGGGGCCAACGTCCTGACTTTC.